This T cell receptor (beta chain) originates from a study of T-cell memory formation after mild COVID-19. Each CDR3 protein is one row after TCRdb ran MiXCR on the 5' RACE reads. The sample contains nearly 110,000 distinct CDR3 sequences, 9.5% to 15% of which appear only once. This CDR3 has 14 residues. V was clipped by 3 bases and J by 0 bases, with 9 bases between them. The clonotype comes from an adult woman who had mild COVID-19 (a few samples of this study predate the infection). Cell type and time point are not known. The gene calls are TRBV12-3 or TRBV12-4 and TRBJ2-7; no reliable D call. The sequenced sample consisted of PBMCs or a T cell subset sorted from them (not recorded which). CDR3 sequence: CASSFTRNSYEQYF. For the CDR3, the DNA is TGTGCCAGCAGTTTTACCCGGAACTCCTACGAGCAGTACTTC.